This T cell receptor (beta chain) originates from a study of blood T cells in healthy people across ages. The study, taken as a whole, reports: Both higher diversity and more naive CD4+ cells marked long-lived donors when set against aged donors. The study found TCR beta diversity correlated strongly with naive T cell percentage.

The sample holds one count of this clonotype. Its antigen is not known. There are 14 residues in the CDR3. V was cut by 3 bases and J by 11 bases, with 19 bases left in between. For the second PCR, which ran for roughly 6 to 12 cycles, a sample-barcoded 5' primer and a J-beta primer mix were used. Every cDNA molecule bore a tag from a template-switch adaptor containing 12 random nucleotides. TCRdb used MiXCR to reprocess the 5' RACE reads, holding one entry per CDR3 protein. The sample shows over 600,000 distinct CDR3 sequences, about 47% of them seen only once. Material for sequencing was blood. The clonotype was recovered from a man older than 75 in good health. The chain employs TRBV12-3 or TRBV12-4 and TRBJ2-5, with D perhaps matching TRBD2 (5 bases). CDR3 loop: CASSFRAAYNKQYF. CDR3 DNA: TGTGCCAGCAGTTTTCGAGCGGCGTACAATAAGCAGTACTTC.